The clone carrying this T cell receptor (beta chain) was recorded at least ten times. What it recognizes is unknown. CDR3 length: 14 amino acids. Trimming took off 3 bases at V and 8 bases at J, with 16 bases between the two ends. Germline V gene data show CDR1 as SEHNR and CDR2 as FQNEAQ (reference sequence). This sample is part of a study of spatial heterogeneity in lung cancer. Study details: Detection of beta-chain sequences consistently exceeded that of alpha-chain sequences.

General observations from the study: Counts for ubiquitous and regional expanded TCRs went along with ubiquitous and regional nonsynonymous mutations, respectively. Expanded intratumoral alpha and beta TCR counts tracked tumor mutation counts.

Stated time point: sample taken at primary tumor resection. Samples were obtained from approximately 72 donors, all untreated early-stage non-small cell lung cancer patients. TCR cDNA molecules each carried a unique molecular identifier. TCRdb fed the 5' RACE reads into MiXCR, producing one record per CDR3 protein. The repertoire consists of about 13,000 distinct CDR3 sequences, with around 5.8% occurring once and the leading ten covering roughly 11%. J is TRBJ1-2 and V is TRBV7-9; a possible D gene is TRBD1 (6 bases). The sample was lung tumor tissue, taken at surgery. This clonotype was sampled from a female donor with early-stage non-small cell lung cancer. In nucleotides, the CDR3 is TGTGCCAGCAGCTTTTCGGACAGAGGGGGAGGCTACACCTTC. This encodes CASSFSDRGGGYTF.